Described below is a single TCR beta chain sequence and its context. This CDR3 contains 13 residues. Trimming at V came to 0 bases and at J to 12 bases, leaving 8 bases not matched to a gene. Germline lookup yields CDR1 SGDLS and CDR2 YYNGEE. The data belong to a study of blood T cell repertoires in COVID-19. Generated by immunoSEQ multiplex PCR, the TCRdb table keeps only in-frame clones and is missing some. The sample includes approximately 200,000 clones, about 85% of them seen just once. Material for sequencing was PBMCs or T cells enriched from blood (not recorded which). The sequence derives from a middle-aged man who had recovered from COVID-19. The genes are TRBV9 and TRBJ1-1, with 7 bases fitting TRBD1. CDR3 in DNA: TGTGCCAGCAGCGTAGACCAAGGGGGCGCGACTTTCTTT. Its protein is CASSVDQGGATFF. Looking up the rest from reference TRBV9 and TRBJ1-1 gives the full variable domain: DSGVTQTPKHLITATGQRVTLRCSPRSGDLSVYWYQQSLDQGLQFLIQYYNGEERAKGNILERFSAQQFPDLHSELNLSSLELGDSALYFCASSVDQGGATFFGQGTRLTVV.